This T cell receptor (beta chain) originates from a study of T-cell reconstitution after alpha-beta-depleted transplantation in children. Whole-study results and caveats: Alpha-beta T cells about two months after transplant reportedly derived from several hundred expanded graft clones. T-cell counts and diversity were attributed mostly to newly produced T cells one year after transplant. Diversity of TCRbeta at day 60 was high in some patients, arising from surviving recipient T cells and thymic progenitors.

Using unique molecular identifiers, the investigators prepared the TCRbeta library. TCRdb re-called the PCR reads through MiXCR, storing one row per CDR3 protein. The table lists 750,000 to 950,000 distinct CDR3 sequences, approximately 15% of them singletons. CDR3 length: 21 amino acids. The germline gives CDR1 MNHEY, CDR2 SVGEGT. The V and J ends lost 9 bases and 5 bases, in that order; junction bases with no gene match: 26. This clonotype has only a few counts. Its specificity is unknown. This clonotype was obtained from a male patient younger than 18 who had a stem cell transplant for acute lymphoblastic leukemia, so the T cells may come from the graft donor. Specimen: PBMCs, mostly from graft donor cells, collected 360 days after TCRalphabeta/CD19-depleted stem cell transplant. The chain links TRBV6-2 or TRBV6-3 to TRBJ2-1, with TRBD2 matching 12 bases. The CDR3 nucleotides are TGTGCCAGTTTACCGGACAGGGCGCTAGCGGGAGGGCAAATGAGGAACAATGAGCAGTTCTTC. Its translation is CASLPDRALAGGQMRNNEQFF.